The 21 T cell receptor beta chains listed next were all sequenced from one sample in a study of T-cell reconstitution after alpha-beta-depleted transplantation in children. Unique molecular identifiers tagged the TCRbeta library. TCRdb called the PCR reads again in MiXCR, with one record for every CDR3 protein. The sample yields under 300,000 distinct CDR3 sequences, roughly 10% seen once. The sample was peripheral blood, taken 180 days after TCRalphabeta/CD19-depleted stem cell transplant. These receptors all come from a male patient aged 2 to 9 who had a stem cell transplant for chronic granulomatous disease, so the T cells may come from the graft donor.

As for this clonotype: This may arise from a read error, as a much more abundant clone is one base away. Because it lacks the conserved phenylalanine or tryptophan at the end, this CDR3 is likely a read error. The CDR3 DNA follows: TGCAGTGCTGGGGGACTAGCGGGAGGGGGGGAGACCCAGTACATC. Protein sequence: CSAGGLAGGGETQYI. This chain uses TRBV20-1 with TRBJ2-5; 16 bases fit TRBD2. The ends lost 5 bases at V and 5 bases at J; junction bases unmatched: 5. The V gene's germline CDR1 is DFQATT and CDR2 SNEGSKA (reference sequence). CDR3 length: 15 residues.

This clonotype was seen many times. The CDR3 nucleotides read TGTGCCAGCAGAGACGGGAATGAGCAGTTCTTC. This codes for CASRDGNEQFF. This rearrangement joins TRBV6-1 to TRBJ2-1; no clear D gene. The CDR3 is 11 residues long. Germline loops: CDR1 MNHNS, CDR2 SASEGT. Trimming removed 6 bases from V and 7 bases from J, with 7 bases in between.

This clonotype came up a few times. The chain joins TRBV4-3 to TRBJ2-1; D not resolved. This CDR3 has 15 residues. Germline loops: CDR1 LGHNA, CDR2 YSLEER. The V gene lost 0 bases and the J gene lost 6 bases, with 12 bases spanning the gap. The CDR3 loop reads CASSQEWDRANEQFF. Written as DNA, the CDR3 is TGCGCCAGCAGCCAAGAGTGGGATAGGGCCAATGAGCAGTTCTTC.

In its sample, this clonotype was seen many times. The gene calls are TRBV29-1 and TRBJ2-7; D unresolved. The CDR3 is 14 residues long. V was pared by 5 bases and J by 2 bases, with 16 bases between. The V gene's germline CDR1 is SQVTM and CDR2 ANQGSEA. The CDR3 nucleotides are TGCAGCGTTCACACTGACACAGTAACCTACGAGCAGTACTTC. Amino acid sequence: CSVHTDTVTYEQYF.

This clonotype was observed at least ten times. In nucleotides, the CDR3 is TGCGCCAGCAGCGGTTTAGCGGGACGGTTGGGGAATGAGCAGTTCTTC. Translated, it gives CASSGLAGRLGNEQFF. The chain recombines TRBV5-1 with TRBJ2-1; 8 bases fit TRBD2. The CDR3 is 16 amino acids. Trimming took 4 bases from V and 7 from J; bases not matched to a gene: 13. CDR1 SGHRS and CDR2 YFSETQ come from the germline V gene.

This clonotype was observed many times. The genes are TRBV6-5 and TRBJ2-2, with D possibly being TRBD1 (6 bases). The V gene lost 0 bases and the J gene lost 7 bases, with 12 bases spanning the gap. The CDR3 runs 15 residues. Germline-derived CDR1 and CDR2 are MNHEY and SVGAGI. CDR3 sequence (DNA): TGTGCCAGCAGTTACTCGAGGCAGGGGTTCGGGGAGCTGTTTTTT. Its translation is CASSYSRQGFGELFF.

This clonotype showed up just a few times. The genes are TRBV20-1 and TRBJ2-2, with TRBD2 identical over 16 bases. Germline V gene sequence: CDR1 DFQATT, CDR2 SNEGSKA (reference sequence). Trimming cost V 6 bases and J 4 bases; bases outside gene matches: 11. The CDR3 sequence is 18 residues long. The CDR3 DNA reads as TGCAGTGCAACAAAGGGACTAGCGGGGGGGCTGATCACCGGGGAGCTGTTTTTT. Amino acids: CSATKGLAGGLITGELFF.

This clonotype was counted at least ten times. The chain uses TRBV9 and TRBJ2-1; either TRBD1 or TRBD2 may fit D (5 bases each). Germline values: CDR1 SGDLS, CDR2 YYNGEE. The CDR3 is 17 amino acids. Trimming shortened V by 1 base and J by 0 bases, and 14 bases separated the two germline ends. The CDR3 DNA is TGTGCCAGCAGCGTAAAAGGGACGGCCAGCTCCTACAATGAGCAGTTCTTC. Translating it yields CASSVKGTASSYNEQFF.

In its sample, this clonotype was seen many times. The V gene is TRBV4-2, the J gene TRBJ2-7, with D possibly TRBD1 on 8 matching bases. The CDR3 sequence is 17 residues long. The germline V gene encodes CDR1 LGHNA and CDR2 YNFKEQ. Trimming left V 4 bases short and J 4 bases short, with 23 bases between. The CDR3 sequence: CASSPSDSGTGIYEQYF. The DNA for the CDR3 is TGTGCCAGCAGCCCGTCTGACAGCGGGACAGGAATATACGAGCAGTACTTC.

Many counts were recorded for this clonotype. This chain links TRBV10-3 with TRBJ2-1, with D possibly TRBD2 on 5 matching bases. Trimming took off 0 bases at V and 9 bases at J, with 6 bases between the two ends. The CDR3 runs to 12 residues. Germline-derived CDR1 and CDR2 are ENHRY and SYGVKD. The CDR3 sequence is CAISESGGEQFF. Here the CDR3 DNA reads TGTGCCATCAGTGAGTCCGGAGGTGAGCAGTTCTTC.

CDR3 in DNA: TGCGCCAGCAGCCAAGGACGACAGGCTTCTGGGGCCAACGTCCTGACTTTC. Translated, it gives CASSQGRQASGANVLTF. V gene TRBV4-1 combines with J gene TRBJ2-6, with D maybe TRBD1 (6 bases). The V gene's germline CDR1 is MGHRA and CDR2 YSYEKL. Trimming removed 1 base at V and 1 base at J, with 11 bases between. The CDR3 is made up of 17 amino acids.

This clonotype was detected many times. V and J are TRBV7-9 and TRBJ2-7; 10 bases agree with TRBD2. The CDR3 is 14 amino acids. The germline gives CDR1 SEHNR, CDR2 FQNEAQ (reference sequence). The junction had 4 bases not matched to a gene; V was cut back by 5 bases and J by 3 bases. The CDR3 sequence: CASSAGLAVYEQYF. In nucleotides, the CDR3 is TGTGCCAGCAGCGCCGGACTAGCGGTCTACGAGCAGTACTTC.

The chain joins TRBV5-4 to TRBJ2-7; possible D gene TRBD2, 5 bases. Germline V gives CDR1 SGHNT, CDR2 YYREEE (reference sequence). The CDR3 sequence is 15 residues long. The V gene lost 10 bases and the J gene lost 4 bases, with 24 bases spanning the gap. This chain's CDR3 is CAASWMDSTLYEQYF. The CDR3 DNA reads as TGTGCCGCAAGTTGGATGGACTCGACGTTATACGAGCAGTACTTC.

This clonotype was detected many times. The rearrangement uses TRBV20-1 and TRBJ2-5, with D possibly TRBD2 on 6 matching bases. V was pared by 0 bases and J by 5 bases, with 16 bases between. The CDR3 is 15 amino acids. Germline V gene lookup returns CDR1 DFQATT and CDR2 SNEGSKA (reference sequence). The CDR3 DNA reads TGCAGTGCTAGAGATCCCAACCGGGAGTGGGAGACCCAGTACTTC. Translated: CSARDPNREWETQYF.

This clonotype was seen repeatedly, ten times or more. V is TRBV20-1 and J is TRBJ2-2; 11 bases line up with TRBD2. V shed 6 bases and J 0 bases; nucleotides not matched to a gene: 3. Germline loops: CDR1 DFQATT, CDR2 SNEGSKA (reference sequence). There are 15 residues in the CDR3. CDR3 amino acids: CSAPTSGTNTGELFF. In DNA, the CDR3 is TGCAGTGCCCCGACTAGCGGGACGAACACCGGGGAGCTGTTTTTT.

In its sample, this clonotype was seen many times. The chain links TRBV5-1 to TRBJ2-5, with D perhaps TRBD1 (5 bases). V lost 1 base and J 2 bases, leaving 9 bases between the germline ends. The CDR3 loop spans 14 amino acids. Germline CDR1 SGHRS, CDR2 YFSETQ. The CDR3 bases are TGCGCCAGCAGCTTGAAAGGGGCGCAAGAGACCCAGTACTTC. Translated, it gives CASSLKGAQETQYF.

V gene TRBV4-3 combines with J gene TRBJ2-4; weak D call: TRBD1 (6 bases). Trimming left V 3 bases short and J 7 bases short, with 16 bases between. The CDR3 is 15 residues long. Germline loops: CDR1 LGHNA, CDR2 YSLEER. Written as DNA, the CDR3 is TGCGCCAGCAGCCAGACCTCAGGGGCTGGCAACATTCAGTACTTC. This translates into CASSQTSGAGNIQYF.

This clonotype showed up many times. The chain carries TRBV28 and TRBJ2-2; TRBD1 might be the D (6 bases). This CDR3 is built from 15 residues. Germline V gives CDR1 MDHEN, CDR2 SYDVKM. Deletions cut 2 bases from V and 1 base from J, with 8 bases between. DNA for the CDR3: TGTGCCAGCAGTTTACTGGGACAGAACACCGGGGAGCTGTTTTTT. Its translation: CASSLLGQNTGELFF.

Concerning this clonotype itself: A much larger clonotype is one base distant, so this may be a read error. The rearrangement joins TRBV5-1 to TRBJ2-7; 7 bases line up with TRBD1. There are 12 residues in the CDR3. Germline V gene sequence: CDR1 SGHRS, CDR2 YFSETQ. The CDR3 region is CASRVDRSAQHF. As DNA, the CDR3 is TGCGCCAGCAGGGTGGACAGGAGCGCTCAGCACTTC.

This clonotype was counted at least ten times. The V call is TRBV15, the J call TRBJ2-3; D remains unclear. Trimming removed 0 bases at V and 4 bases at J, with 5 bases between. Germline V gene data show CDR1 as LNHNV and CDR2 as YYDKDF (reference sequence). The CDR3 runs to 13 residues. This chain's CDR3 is CATSRDRADTQYF. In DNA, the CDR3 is TGTGCCACCAGCAGAGATAGGGCAGATACGCAGTATTTT.

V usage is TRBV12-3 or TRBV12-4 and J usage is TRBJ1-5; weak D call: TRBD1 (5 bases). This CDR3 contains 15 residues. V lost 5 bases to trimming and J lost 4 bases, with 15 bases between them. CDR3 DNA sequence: TGTGCCAGCAGTCCCGTGGGGGGGGGAAATCAGCCCCAGCATTTT. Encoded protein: CASSPVGGGNQPQHF.